These 24 T cell receptor beta chains came from one sample sequenced in a study of metastatic and nonmetastatic thyroid tumors. Patients had received no treatment of any kind before thyroid surgery. With MiXCR, TCRdb reprocessed the PCR reads. The sample holds around 18,000 clones; around 30% are singletons and the top ten take less than 15%. Sequenced sample: tumor tissue. These receptors were collected from a female donor with papillary thyroid cancer or a benign thyroid nodule (not recorded which). Some clones in this sample may be carry-over from other donors' samples.

The chain has TRBV20-1 and TRBJ2-2; 10 nucleotides match TRBD2. Germline V lookup: CDR1 DFQATT, CDR2 SNEGSKA (reference sequence). This CDR3 is 14 amino acids long. V was clipped by 2 bases and J by 7 bases; unmatched bases: 4. The CDR3 coding sequence is TGCAGTGCTAGAACTAGCGGGGCTCGCGGGGAGCTGTTTTTT. Amino acid sequence: CSARTSGARGELFF.

The J gene is TRBJ2-3, the V gene TRBV6-5, with 8 bases lining up with TRBD2. CDR3 length equals 16 residues. Germline V lookup: CDR1 MNHEY, CDR2 SVGAGI. Trimming at V came to 0 bases and at J to 2 bases, leaving 4 bases not matched to a gene. The CDR3 region has the DNA TGTGCCAGCAGTTACTCAAGCGGGGGCTTCACAGATACGCAGTATTTT. Protein: CASSYSSGGFTDTQYF.

This clone is medium-sized (0.01 to 0.1%) in the sample. The chain has TRBV28 and TRBJ2-3, with 15 bases aligning to TRBD2. With 5 bases clipped from V and 5 bases from J, the junction kept 8 bases outside the gene matches. Looked up from germline, CDR1 is MDHEN and CDR2 is SYDVKM. There are 17 residues in the CDR3. CDR3 protein: CASSPPPGLAGGDTQYF. Here the CDR3 DNA reads TGTGCCAGCAGTCCTCCCCCGGGACTAGCGGGAGGAGATACGCAGTATTTT.

This clone appeared a few times. The chain employs TRBV12-5 and TRBJ2-7; TRBD1 agrees at 8 bases. V lost 10 bases and J lost 4; bases outside the gene matches: 6. The CDR3 consists of 12 residues. Germline CDR1 LGHNT, CDR2 FRNRAP. The CDR3 coding sequence is TGTGCTACCCCGGACAGGGAGTACGAGCAGTACTTC. Its translation: CATPDREYEQYF. Based on the CDR3 plus reference TRBV12-5 and TRBJ2-7, the full variable domain is DARVTQTPRHKVTEMGQEVTMRCQPILGHNTVFWYRQTMMQGLELLAYFRNRAPLDDSGMPKDRFSAEMPDATLATLKIQPSEPRDSAVYFCATPDREYEQYFGPGTRLTVT.

The chain couples TRBV3-1 to TRBJ1-6; 10 nucleotides align to TRBD1. The ends lost 4 bases at V and 9 bases at J; junction bases unmatched: 6. Germline values: CDR1 LGHDT, CDR2 YNNKEL (reference sequence). The length of the CDR3 is 15 residues. The DNA of the CDR3 is TGTGCCAGCAGCCCTAGGACAGGGGGTTTTTCACCCCTCCACTTT. Amino acids: CASSPRTGGFSPLHF.

The rearrangement joins TRBV6-2 or TRBV6-3 to TRBJ2-2, with TRBD1 identical over 10 bases. V lost 7 bases and J lost 17; bases outside the gene matches: 13. The CDR3 has 13 amino acids. Germline V CDR1 and CDR2: MNHEY, SVGEGT. CDR3 coding DNA: TGTGCCAGCATGGGGACAGGGGCCGGGGGGCTATTTTTT. Translated: CASMGTGAGGLFF.

The chain joins TRBV30 to TRBJ2-3; no reliable D call. Germline CDR1 GTSNPN, CDR2 SVGIG (reference sequence). Between the trimmed V and J ends, which lost 6 bases and 6 bases, there was a span of 10 bases. The CDR3 runs 11 residues. The CDR3 DNA is TGTGCCTGCCCCCGTGGGGATACGCAGTATTTT. Protein sequence: CACPRGDTQYF.

The rearrangement uses TRBV5-1 and TRBJ2-7, with 12 bases identical to TRBD1. This CDR3 has 13 amino acids. V shed 6 bases and J 5 bases; nucleotides not matched to a gene: 3. CDR1 is SGHRS and CDR2 is YFSETQ in the germline V gene. The CDR3 DNA reads as TGCGCCAGCAAGGGACAGGGGGCGGACGAGCAGTACTTC. This codes for CASKGQGADEQYF.

This clone showed up many times. This may be a read error, as it is one base from a much larger clone. This chain connects TRBV7-3 to TRBJ2-2; 8 bases match TRBD2. Germline V CDR1 and CDR2: SGHTA, FQGTGA. Trimming cost V 6 bases and J 3 bases; bases outside gene matches: 3. The CDR3 length is 14 residues. This CDR3 is CASSFSGDTGELFF. DNA of the CDR3: TGTGCCAGCAGTTTTAGCGGGGACACCGGGGAGCTGTTTTTT.

This sequence joins TRBV6-2 or TRBV6-3 and TRBJ1-5; 7 positions match TRBD1. CDR1 MNHEY and CDR2 SVGEGT come from the germline V gene. The CDR3 has 16 amino acids. The trim removed 4 bases at V and 2 bases at J, leaving 8 bases unmatched. The CDR3 nucleotides read TGTGCCAGCAGTTCCACCGACAGGGTCGGCAATCAGCCCCAGCATTTT. The encoded protein is CASSSTDRVGNQPQHF.

The genes are TRBV2 and TRBJ2-5, with D uncertain. Trimming stripped 9 bases from V and 7 bases from J, with 15 bases between. The CDR3 consists of 12 residues. Germline V gene data show CDR1 as SNHLY and CDR2 as FYNNEI. The CDR3, as DNA: TGTGCCAGTGGCGCTACGGGTGGGACCCAGTACTTC. Amino acids: CASGATGGTQYF.

This clone is labeled medium-sized (0.01 to 0.1%). The chain joins TRBV28 to TRBJ2-3, with 9 bases matching TRBD2. Losses at the gene ends were 10 bases for V and 3 bases for J; bases not matched to a gene: 8. Germline lookup yields CDR1 MDHEN and CDR2 SYDVKM. The CDR3 has 14 amino acids. CDR3 bases: TGTGCCACCTCCGCTAGCGGGGCAACAGATACGCAGTATTTT. It translates to CATSASGATDTQYF.

This clone is classed as medium-sized. The chain recombines TRBV12-3 or TRBV12-4 with TRBJ1-5; TRBD1 matches 8 bases. Unmatched junction bases numbered 6, after V lost 5 bases and J lost 6 bases. The CDR3 runs to 14 residues. The CDR3 region is CASSQDRERQPQHF. CDR3 bases: TGTGCCAGCAGTCAGGACAGGGAGCGTCAGCCCCAGCATTTT.

This clone was counted many times. The chain links TRBV20-1 to TRBJ2-3, with D hard to call. The V gene's germline CDR1 is DFQATT and CDR2 SNEGSKA (reference sequence). Trimming pared 4 bases from V and 4 bases from J, leaving 18 bases between. This CDR3 comprises 15 residues. CDR3 nucleotide sequence: TGCAGTGCTACCCCCCCACTAAGTCAGTCAGATACGCAGTATTTT. This gives the protein CSATPPLSQSDTQYF.

The sample holds a few counts of this clone. The chain employs TRBV6-1 and TRBJ2-2, with TRBD1 identical over 7 bases. Germline V gene sequence: CDR1 MNHNS, CDR2 SASEGT. This CDR3 contains 16 residues. V dropped 3 bases and J dropped 5; count of bases not matched to a gene: 9. The CDR3 protein is CASSDQGVAETGELFF. The CDR3 coding sequence is TGTGCCAGCAGTGACCAGGGGGTAGCAGAAACCGGGGAGCTGTTTTTT.

In its sample, this clone ranks as medium-sized. The V call is TRBV10-2, the J call TRBJ1-2; maybe TRBD1 (5 bases). CDR1 WSHSY and CDR2 SAAADI come from the germline V gene. This CDR3 has 14 amino acids. The germline V and J ends were trimmed by 7 bases and 3 bases, with 15 bases remaining between them. In nucleotides, the CDR3 is TGCGCCAGCACCCCGGACATCTTGGACTATGGCTACACCTTC. Its translation: CASTPDILDYGYTF.

This clone has at least ten counts. The V and J genes are TRBV29-1 and TRBJ2-1; D ambiguous. Germline CDR1 SQVTM, CDR2 ANQGSEA. V lost 3 bases to trimming and J lost 4 bases, with 10 bases between them. There are 13 residues in the CDR3. The CDR3, as DNA: TGCAGCGTTGACTTTATAGTGTACAATGAGCAGTTCTTC. It codes for CSVDFIVYNEQFF.

By sample share, this clone is large. V and J are TRBV27 and TRBJ2-6; 9 bases are shared with TRBD1. V lost 5 bases to trimming and J lost 0 bases; unmatched junction nucleotides: 8. Germline values: CDR1 MNHEY, CDR2 SMNVEV (reference sequence). The CDR3 contains 18 residues. The CDR3 sequence is CASSLQGAGFSGANVLTF. Here the CDR3 DNA reads TGTGCCAGCAGTCTACAGGGGGCGGGTTTCTCTGGGGCCAACGTCCTGACTTTC. The entire variable domain, with the rest obtained from reference TRBV27 and TRBJ2-6, is as follows: EAQVTQNPRYLITVTGKKLTVTCSQNMNHEYMSWYRQDPGLGLRQIYYSMNVEVTDKGDVPEGYKVSRKEKRNFPLILESPSPNQTSLYFCASSLQGAGFSGANVLTFGAGSRLTVL.

This clone was found many times. A much larger clone differs from this one at a single base, so this may be a read error. This chain uses TRBV27 with TRBJ2-7; TRBD2 agrees at 8 bases. CDR1 is MNHEY, CDR2 SMNVEV, per germline (reference sequence). CDR3 length: 15 residues. Written as DNA, the CDR3 is TGTGCCTGCAGTTTCCTCGGGGGGGGCCGGGGGGAGCAGTACTTC. Protein: CACSFLGGGRGEQYF.

The gene calls are TRBV30 and TRBJ1-2; 10 nucleotides agree with TRBD1. Germline V gene sequence: CDR1 GTSNPN, CDR2 SVGIG (reference sequence). Trimming cost V 1 base and J 7 bases; bases outside gene matches: 3. The CDR3 is 13 amino acids. CDR3 DNA: TGTGCCTGGAGTGGGACAGGGGGGCTTGGCTACACCTTC. Amino acids: CAWSGTGGLGYTF.

This clone is labeled medium-sized. The gene calls are TRBV25-1 and TRBJ2-1; tentative D call: TRBD1 (5 bases). This CDR3 is built from 13 residues. Trimming cost V 6 bases and J 6 bases, with 12 bases left between them. The germline V gene encodes CDR1 MGHDK and CDR2 SYGVNS. The CDR3 is CASSLGDSNEQFF. The DNA of the CDR3 is TGTGCCAGCAGCTTAGGAGACAGCAATGAGCAGTTCTTC.

The rearrangement uses TRBV20-1 and TRBJ2-1; 11 nucleotides line up with TRBD2. The CDR3 runs 14 residues. With 2 bases clipped from V and 5 bases from J, the junction kept 2 bases outside the gene matches. CDR1 is DFQATT, CDR2 SNEGSKA, per germline (reference sequence). The chain's CDR3 is CSARLAGGHNEQFF. The CDR3 DNA is TGCAGTGCTAGATTAGCGGGAGGGCACAATGAGCAGTTCTTC.

This clone has a handful of counts. This chain joins TRBV2 and TRBJ1-5; D is undetermined. The V and J ends lost 5 bases and 3 bases respectively, with 11 bases between them. From germline, CDR1 is SNHLY and CDR2 FYNNEI. There are 14 residues in the CDR3. CDR3 residues: CASSRSQNNQPQHF. In nucleotides, the CDR3 is TGTGCCAGCAGTCGCAGTCAAAACAATCAGCCCCAGCATTTT. The whole variable domain, filled in from reference TRBV2 and TRBJ1-5, reads EPEVTQTPSHQVTQMGQEVILRCVPISNHLYFYWYRQILGQKVEFLVSFYNNEISEKSEIFDDQFSVERPDGSNFTLKIRSTKLEDSAMYFCASSRSQNNQPQHFGDGTRLSIL.

This clone counts as medium-sized (0.01 to 0.1%). V and J are TRBV6-2 or TRBV6-3 and TRBJ2-1, with 10 bases matching TRBD1. Trimming removed 7 bases from V and 8 bases from J; junction bases left unmatched: 11. This CDR3 is 15 amino acids long. Germline lookup yields CDR1 MNHEY and CDR2 SVGEGT. CDR3 DNA: TGTGCCAGCACCCCAGCGGACAGGGGGTTTGATGAGCAGTTCTTC. It encodes CASTPADRGFDEQFF.